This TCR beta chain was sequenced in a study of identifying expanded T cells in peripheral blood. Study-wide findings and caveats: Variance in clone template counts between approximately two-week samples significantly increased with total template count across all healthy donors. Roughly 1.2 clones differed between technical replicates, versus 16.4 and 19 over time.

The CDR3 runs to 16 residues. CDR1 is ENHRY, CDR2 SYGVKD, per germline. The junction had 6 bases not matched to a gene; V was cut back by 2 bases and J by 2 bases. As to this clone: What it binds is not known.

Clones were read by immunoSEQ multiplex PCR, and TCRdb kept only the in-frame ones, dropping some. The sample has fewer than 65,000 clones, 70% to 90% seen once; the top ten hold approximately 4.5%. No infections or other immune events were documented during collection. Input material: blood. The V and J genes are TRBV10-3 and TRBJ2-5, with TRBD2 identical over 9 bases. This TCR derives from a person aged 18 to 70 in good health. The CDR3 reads CAISEPAGGEQETQYF. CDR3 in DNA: TGTGCCATCAGTGAGCCAGCGGGAGGTGAGCAAGAGACCCAGTACTTC.